The entry below gives a single T cell receptor (beta chain) sequence along with its context. Its antigen remains unidentified. A much larger clone differs by one base, so this may be a read error. The sample is drawn from a study of neurological immune-mediated disorders. The authors produced cDNA by 5'RACE using 10-nucleotide random UMIs. TCRdb processed the 5' RACE reads anew with MiXCR; each CDR3 protein has one entry. The sample lists around 66,000 distinct CDR3 sequences, 4.5% to 6% occurring once. General study results and limits: Phylogenetic grouping assigned the repertoires of 18 of 34 multiple sclerosis patients to a single related-CDR3 cluster, representing a possible signature. Expanded clones shared no CDR3 amino acid sequences across subjects, suggesting private repertoires in all groups.

Sequenced sample: PBMCs. The TCR sequence derives from a woman aged 65 to 85 with multiple sclerosis.

The CDR3 DNA sequence: TGTGCCAGCAGCCACCGGGTGAACACTGAAGCTTTCTTT. As protein: CASSHRVNTEAFF. The chain recombines TRBV12-3 or TRBV12-4 with TRBJ1-1; no firm D call. With 6 bases removed from V and 0 bases from J, the gap between germline ends came to 8 bases. This CDR3 is built from 13 residues.